This TCR beta chain stems from a study of blood T cell repertoires in COVID-19. This clone was seen only once. The repertoire was sequenced with immunoSEQ multiplex PCR; TCRdb's copy has only in-frame clones and lacks some. The sample has 400,000 to 500,000 clones, more than 70% seen once. Trimming took 4 bases from V and 4 from J, leaving 14 bases between them. CDR3 length equals 15 residues. CDR1 is SGHAT, CDR2 FQNNGV, per germline. This clonotype was sampled from a woman in her late teens or twenties who had been exposed to COVID-19. The specimen sequenced was PBMCs or T cells enriched from blood (not recorded which). This chain links TRBV11-2 with TRBJ2-1, with a possible D match to TRBD1 (6 bases). CDR3 coding DNA: TGTGCCAGCAGCTCCCTCAGGGGCAGGTACAATGAGCAGTTCTTC. This sequence encodes CASSSLRGRYNEQFF.